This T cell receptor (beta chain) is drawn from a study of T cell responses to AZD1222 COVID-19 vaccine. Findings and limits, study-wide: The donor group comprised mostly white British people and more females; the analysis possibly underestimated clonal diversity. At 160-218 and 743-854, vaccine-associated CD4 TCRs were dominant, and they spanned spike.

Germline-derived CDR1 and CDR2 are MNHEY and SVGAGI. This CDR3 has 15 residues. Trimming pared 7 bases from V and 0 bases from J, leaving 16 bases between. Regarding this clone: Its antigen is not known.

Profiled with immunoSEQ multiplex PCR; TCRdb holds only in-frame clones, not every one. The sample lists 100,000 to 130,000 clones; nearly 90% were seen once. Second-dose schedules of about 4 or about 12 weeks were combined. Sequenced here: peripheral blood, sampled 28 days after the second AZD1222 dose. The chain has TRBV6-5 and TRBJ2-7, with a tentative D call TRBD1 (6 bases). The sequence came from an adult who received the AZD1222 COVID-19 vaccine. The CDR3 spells CASNWGPESSYEQYF. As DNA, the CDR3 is TGTGCCAGCAACTGGGGGCCGGAGAGCTCCTACGAGCAGTACTTC.